The rows below give T cell receptor beta chains drawn from one sample of a study of cytomegalovirus exposure and HLA in healthy donors. Only in-frame clones appear in the TCRdb table, and some are missing; sequencing was by immunoSEQ multiplex PCR. The sample records roughly 150,000 clones, less than 85% being singletons. Sequencing was performed on PBMCs. Receptors were obtained from a woman in her forties or fifties in good health and CMV-seropositive. CDR3s include the opening cysteine and the closing phenylalanine or tryptophan. Each record gives: V gene, clone size, J gene, D gene, CDR3 DNA, CDR3 protein. A D gene is named only where the DNA matches it firmly. Not every row has a clone size; where given, it reads once, few, many or a size class.

>TRBV4-3|-|TRBJ2-3|TRBD2
TGCGCCAGCAGCCCCCCCGGCGCGGGGGGAAGCACAGATACGCAGTATTTT
CASSPPGAGGSTDTQYF
>TRBV11-2|-|TRBJ1-2|-
TGTGCCAGCAGCCCCAGGGGCTGGGACTATGGCTACACCTTC
CASSPRGWDYGYTF
>TRBV6-6|-|TRBJ1-5|-
TGTGCCACCTACAGGGTAGGCGGCAATCAGCCCCAGCATTTT
CATYRVGGNQPQHF
>TRBV6-5|-|TRBJ1-1|-
TGTGCCAGCAGTACTATGAACACTGAAGCTTTCTTT
CASSTMNTEAFF
>TRBV6-6|-|TRBJ2-5|-
TGTGCCAGCAGCCGGAGACAGTGGTACCAAGAGACCCAGTACTTC
CASSRRQWYQETQYF
>TRBV2|-|TRBJ1-2|-
TGTGCCGGTTCACCCCTCGGGAACTATGGCTACACCTTC
CAGSPLGNYGYTF
>TRBV10-3|once|TRBJ1-1|-
TGTGCCATCAGTGACGGGACGGGACTCCGGAACACTGAAGCTTTCTTT
CAISDGTGLRNTEAFF
>TRBV30|-|TRBJ1-6|TRBD1
TGTGCCTGGACAGGGGGTACGTGGGGCTCACCCCTCCACTTT
CAWTGGTWGSPLHF
>TRBV29-1|-|TRBJ2-1|-
TGCAGCGTTGGGTCGAGGGAGCAGTTCTTC
CSVGSREQFF
>TRBV5-5|-|TRBJ1-2|TRBD1
TGTGCCAGCAGCCGCGCAGGGACAGTAAATGGCTACACCTTC
CASSRAGTVNGYTF
>TRBV10-2|-|TRBJ1-3|TRBD1
TGCGCCAGCATGGCCGGGACAGCCTCTGGAAACACCATATATTTT
CASMAGTASGNTIYF
>TRBV7-9|-|TRBJ1-5|TRBD1
TGTGCCAGCATGCAGGGGGCCGGCAATCAGCCCCAGCATTTT
CASMQGAGNQPQHF
>TRBV10-2|-|TRBJ2-1|-
TGCGCCATAACTGACAGTAGGTACAATGAGCAGTTCTTC
CAITDSRYNEQFF
>TRBV18|-|TRBJ1-2|-
TGTGCCAGCTCACCTAGCGGAGGCTATGGCTACACCTTC
CASSPSGGYGYTF
>TRBV6-1|-|TRBJ2-7|-
TGTGCCAGCAAAGTCCACAGACCCTACGAGCAGTACTTC
CASKVHRPYEQYF
>TRBV11-2|-|TRBJ2-7|-
TGTGCCAGCAGCTTCTACAGCAGCTTTACCTACGAGCAGTACTTC
CASSFYSSFTYEQYF
>TRBV7-8|-|TRBJ2-7|-
TGTGCCAGCAGCGCCGAGGTTGGACTCTCCTACGAGCAGTACTTC
CASSAEVGLSYEQYF
>TRBV10-1|once|TRBJ2-2|-
TGCGCCAGCAGTGATCCTAGCGTGGGCGGGGAGCTGTTTTTT
CASSDPSVGGELFF
>TRBV19|-|TRBJ2-1|-
TGTGCCAGTAGTATACTGGACAACTCCTACAATGAGCAGTTCTTC
CASSILDNSYNEQFF
>TRBV19|few|TRBJ2-3|TRBD1
TGTGCCAGTAGCCGAAACAGGGGGCGCGAGCAGTATTTT
CASSRNRGREQYF
>TRBV18|-|TRBJ2-7|-
TGTGCCAGCTCACCGCAAGCGACCCACAGGTTACCCTACGAGCAGTACTTC
CASSPQATHRLPYEQYF
>TRBV7-8|few|TRBJ1-4|-
TGTGCCAGCGCCACCTCGACAGGAAGGAATGAAAAACTGTTTTTT
CASATSTGRNEKLFF
>TRBV12-5|few|TRBJ1-5|TRBD1
TGTGCTAGTGGCGGGACAGGGAAGATGCCCCAGCATTTT
CASGGTGKMPQHF
>TRBV5-6|-|TRBJ1-6|-
TGTGCCAGCAGCTTGAGGACACTTAATTCACCCCTCCACTTT
CASSLRTLNSPLHF
>TRBV7-2|-|TRBJ1-3|-
TGTGCCAGCAGCTTAGATCCGGGCTCTGGAAACACCATATATTTT
CASSLDPGSGNTIYF
>TRBV10-1|-|TRBJ2-7|TRBD1
TGCGCCAGCAGCGGACAGGGGAGCTCCTACGAGCAGTACTTC
CASSGQGSSYEQYF